The next 5 T cell receptor beta chains were all read from a single sample in a study of T cells after yellow fever vaccination. TCRdb processed the 5' RACE reads anew with MiXCR; each CDR3 protein has one entry. The data show about 340,000 distinct CDR3 sequences, under 15% seen once. The sample was CD4+ T cells sorted from PBMCs, taken 15 days after the yellow fever booster vaccination. The receptor set was obtained from a man between 18 and 29 years old who received the YFV17D yellow fever vaccine.

This clonotype showed up many times. The chain couples TRBV28 to TRBJ1-6; no clear D gene. The CDR3 spans 14 residues. Looked up from germline, CDR1 is MDHEN and CDR2 is SYDVKM. Trimming removed 6 bases at V and 9 bases at J, with 15 bases between. The CDR3 here is CASRPTRVASPLHF. CDR3 nucleotide sequence: TGTGCCAGCAGACCGACCAGAGTCGCTTCACCCCTCCACTTT.

The V call is TRBV29-1, the J call TRBJ1-2; D gene ambiguous. The CDR3 sequence is 13 residues long. Germline CDR1 reads SQVTM; CDR2 reads ANQGSEA. Trimming left V 4 bases short and J 1 base short, with 10 bases between. The CDR3 sequence: CSVVGRFNYGYTF. The CDR3 coding sequence is TGCAGCGTTGTAGGGCGGTTTAACTATGGCTACACCTTC.

A few counts support this clonotype. V gene TRBV5-1 combines with J gene TRBJ2-7; 7 bases align to TRBD1. Losses at the gene ends were 6 bases for V and 5 bases for J; bases not matched to a gene: 2. Germline assignment: CDR1 SGHRS and CDR2 YFSETQ. This CDR3 comprises 11 residues. The chain's CDR3 is CASNTGDEQYV. CDR3 sequence (DNA): TGCGCCAGCAATACAGGGGACGAGCAGTACGTC.

This clonotype has more than one count but fewer than ten. The chain has TRBV18 and TRBJ1-5, with TRBD1 matching over 8 bases. CDR1 is KGHSH, CDR2 LQKENI, per germline. The CDR3 loop spans 13 amino acids. Losses at the gene ends were 8 bases for V and 4 bases for J; bases not matched to a gene: 4. CDR3 DNA sequence: TGTGCCAGCGGGACAGGACTAAATCAGCCCCAGCATTTT. This gives the protein CASGTGLNQPQHF. Using reference TRBV18 and TRBJ1-5 for the parts outside the CDR3, the full variable domain is NAGVMQNPRHLVRRRGQEARLRCSPMKGHSHVYWYRQLPEEGLKFMVYLQKENIIDESGMPKERFSAEFPKEGPSILRIQQVVRGDSAAYFCASGTGLNQPQHFGDGTRLSIL.

This clonotype was counted ten times or more. The V gene is TRBV7-8, the J gene TRBJ1-1; D call uncertain. V lost 0 bases and J lost 5, with 13 bases in between. The germline CDR1 and CDR2 sequences are SGHVS and FQNEAQ. The CDR3 is made up of 15 amino acids. CDR3 DNA sequence: TGTGCCAGCAGCTTAGCGCTACCGGGCTGGACTGAAGCTTTCTTT. Protein: CASSLALPGWTEAFF.